The 5 T cell receptor beta chains below all came from one sample that was sequenced in a study of cytomegalovirus exposure and HLA in healthy donors. 13 Jbeta primers and 60 Vbeta primers were used for the PCR. Produced via immunoSEQ multiplex PCR; TCRdb's table is partial and in-frame only. This table holds about 140,000 clones, around three quarters found once. Sample: PBMCs. The receptors were sampled from a man aged 35-49 years in good health and CMV-seropositive.

This clone was detected only once. The J gene is TRBJ2-5, the V gene TRBV4-3; D is perhaps TRBD1 (7 bases). This CDR3 comprises 14 residues. Germline assignment: CDR1 LGHNA and CDR2 YSLEER. Trimming removed 4 bases from V and 6 bases from J, with 15 bases in between. CDR3 region: CASSLETGRKTQYF. For the CDR3, the DNA is TGCGCCAGCAGCCTAGAGACAGGGAGGAAGACCCAGTACTTC.

This rearrangement joins TRBV18 to TRBJ2-7; no clear D gene. V dropped 2 bases and J dropped 4 bases, with 6 bases sitting between them. The CDR3 covers 12 residues. Germline CDR1 reads KGHSH; CDR2 reads LQKENI. The CDR3 is CASSPNNYEQYF. The CDR3 bases are TGTGCCAGCTCACCAAACAATTACGAGCAGTACTTC.

This rearrangement joins TRBV18 to TRBJ2-5; D remains ambiguous. V was clipped by 4 bases and J by 5 bases, with 11 bases between them. The germline gives CDR1 KGHSH, CDR2 LQKENI. The CDR3 is 13 residues long. CDR3 sequence (DNA): TGTGCCAGCTCACGACCGGTGGAGGAGACCCAGTACTTC. This translates into CASSRPVEETQYF.

This chain connects TRBV27 to TRBJ2-7; 9 positions match TRBD1. Germline V gives CDR1 MNHEY, CDR2 SMNVEV (reference sequence). The V and J ends lost 2 bases and 2 bases, in that order; junction bases with no gene match: 4. The CDR3 spans 15 residues. CDR3 region: CASSLGQGHPYEQYF. CDR3 sequence (DNA): TGTGCCAGCAGTTTAGGACAGGGGCACCCCTACGAGCAGTACTTC.

CDR3 sequence: CASSFSPGLAVTYEQYF. The CDR3, as DNA: TGCGCCAGCAGCTTCTCCCCGGGACTAGCGGTAACCTACGAGCAGTACTTC. The rearrangement links TRBV5-1 to TRBJ2-7, with 11 bases lining up with TRBD2. The V gene's germline CDR1 is SGHRS and CDR2 YFSETQ. J lost 2 bases, V lost 2 bases, and 9 bases had no gene match. This CDR3 has 17 amino acids.